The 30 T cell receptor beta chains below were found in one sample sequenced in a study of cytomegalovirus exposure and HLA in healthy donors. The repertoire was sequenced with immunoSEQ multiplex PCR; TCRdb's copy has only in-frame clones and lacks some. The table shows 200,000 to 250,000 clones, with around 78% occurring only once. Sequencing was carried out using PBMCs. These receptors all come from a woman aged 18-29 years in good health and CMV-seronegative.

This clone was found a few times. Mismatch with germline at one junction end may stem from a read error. This CDR3 is CASSLGTDNEQFF. The CDR3 nucleotides read TGTGCTAGCAGCTTAGGGACAGACAATGAGCAGTTCTTC. This chain joins TRBV7-7 and TRBJ2-1; 7 bases align to TRBD1. CDR3 length equals 13 residues. Germline assignment: CDR1 SSHAT and CDR2 FNYEAQ (reference sequence).

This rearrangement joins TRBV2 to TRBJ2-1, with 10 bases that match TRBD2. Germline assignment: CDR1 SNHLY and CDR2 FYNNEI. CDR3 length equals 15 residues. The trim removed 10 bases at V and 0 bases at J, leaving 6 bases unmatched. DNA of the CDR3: TGTGCCACTGGAAGACTAGCGGGCTCCTACAATGAGCAGTTCTTC. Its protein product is CATGRLAGSYNEQFF.

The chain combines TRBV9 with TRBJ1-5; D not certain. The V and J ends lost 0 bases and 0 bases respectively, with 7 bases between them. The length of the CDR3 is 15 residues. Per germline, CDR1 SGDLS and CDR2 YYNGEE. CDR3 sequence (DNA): TGTGCCAGCAGCGTAGGGGCTTCTAGCAATCAGCCCCAGCATTTT. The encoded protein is CASSVGASSNQPQHF.

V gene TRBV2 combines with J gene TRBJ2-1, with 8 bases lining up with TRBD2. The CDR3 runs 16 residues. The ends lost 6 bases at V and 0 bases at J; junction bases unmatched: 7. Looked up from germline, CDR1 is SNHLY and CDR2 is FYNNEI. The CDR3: CASRDPGRASYNEQFF. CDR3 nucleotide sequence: TGTGCCAGCAGAGACCCCGGGAGGGCCTCCTACAATGAGCAGTTCTTC.

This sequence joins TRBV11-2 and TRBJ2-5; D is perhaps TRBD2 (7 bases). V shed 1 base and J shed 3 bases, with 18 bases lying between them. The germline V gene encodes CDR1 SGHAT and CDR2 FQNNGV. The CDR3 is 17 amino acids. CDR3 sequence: CASSLGVAGAGEETQYF. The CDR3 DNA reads TGTGCCAGCAGCTTAGGGGTCGCGGGGGCCGGAGAAGAGACCCAGTACTTC. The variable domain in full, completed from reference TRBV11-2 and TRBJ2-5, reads EAGVAQSPRYKIIEKRQSVAFWCNPISGHATLYWYQQILGQGPKLLIQFQNNGVVDDSQLPKDRFSAERLKGVDSTLKIQPAKLEDSAVYLCASSLGVAGAGEETQYFGPGTRLLVL.

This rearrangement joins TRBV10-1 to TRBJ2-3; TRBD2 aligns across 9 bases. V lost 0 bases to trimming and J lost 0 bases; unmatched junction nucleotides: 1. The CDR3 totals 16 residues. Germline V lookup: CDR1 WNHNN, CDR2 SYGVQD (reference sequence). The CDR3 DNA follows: TGCGCCAGCAGTGAGTCTAGCGGGGGTAGCACAGATACGCAGTATTTT. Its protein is CASSESSGGSTDTQYF.

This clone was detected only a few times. CDR3 nucleotide sequence: TGCGCCAGCAGCTTGGCGGGGATTTTTGCAACTAATGAAAAACTGTTTTTT. This encodes CASSLAGIFATNEKLFF. The chain couples TRBV5-1 to TRBJ1-4; D is uncertain. The CDR3 totals 17 residues. Germline-derived CDR1 and CDR2 are SGHRS and YFSETQ. Trimming left V 0 bases short and J 0 bases short, with 12 bases between.

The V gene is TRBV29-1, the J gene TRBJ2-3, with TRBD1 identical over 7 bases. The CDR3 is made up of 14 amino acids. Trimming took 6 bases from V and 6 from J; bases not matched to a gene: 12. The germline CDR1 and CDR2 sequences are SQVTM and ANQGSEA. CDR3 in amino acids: CSVRQGSTSDTQYF. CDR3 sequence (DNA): TGCAGCGTCCGACAGGGAAGCACGTCGGATACGCAGTATTTT.

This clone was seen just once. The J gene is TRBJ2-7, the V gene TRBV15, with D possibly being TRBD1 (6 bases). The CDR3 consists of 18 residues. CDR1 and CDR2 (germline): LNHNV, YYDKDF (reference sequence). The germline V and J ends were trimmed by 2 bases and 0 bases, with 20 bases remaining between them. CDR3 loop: CATSRKNPGHPGSYEQYF. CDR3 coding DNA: TGTGCCACCAGCAGAAAAAACCCGGGACATCCGGGCTCCTACGAGCAGTACTTC.

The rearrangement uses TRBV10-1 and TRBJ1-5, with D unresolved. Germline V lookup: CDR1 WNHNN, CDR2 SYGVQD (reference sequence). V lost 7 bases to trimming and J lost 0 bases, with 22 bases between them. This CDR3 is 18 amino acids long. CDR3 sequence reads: CASIWGGIPRDSNQPQHF. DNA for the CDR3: TGCGCCAGCATTTGGGGTGGGATACCTCGGGATAGCAATCAGCCCCAGCATTTT.

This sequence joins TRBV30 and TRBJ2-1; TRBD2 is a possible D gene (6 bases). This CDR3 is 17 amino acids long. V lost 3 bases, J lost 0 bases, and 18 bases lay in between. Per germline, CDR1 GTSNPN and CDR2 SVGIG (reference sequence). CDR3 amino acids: CAWSPVEGLSSYNEQFF. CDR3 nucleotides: TGTGCCTGGAGCCCCGTGGAGGGCCTTAGCTCCTACAATGAGCAGTTCTTC.

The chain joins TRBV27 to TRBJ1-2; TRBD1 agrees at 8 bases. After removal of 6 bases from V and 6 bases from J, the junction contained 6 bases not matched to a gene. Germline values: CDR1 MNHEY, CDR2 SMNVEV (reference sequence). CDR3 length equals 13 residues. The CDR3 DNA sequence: TGTGCCAGCAGGGGGGGGACAGGACATGGCTACACCTTC. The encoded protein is CASRGGTGHGYTF.

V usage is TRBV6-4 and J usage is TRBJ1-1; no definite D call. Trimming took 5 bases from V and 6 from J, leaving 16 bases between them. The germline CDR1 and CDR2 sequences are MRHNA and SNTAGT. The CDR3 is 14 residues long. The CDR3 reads CASSPSFGVPEAFF. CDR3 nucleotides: TGTGCCAGCAGTCCCTCTTTCGGGGTACCTGAAGCTTTCTTT.

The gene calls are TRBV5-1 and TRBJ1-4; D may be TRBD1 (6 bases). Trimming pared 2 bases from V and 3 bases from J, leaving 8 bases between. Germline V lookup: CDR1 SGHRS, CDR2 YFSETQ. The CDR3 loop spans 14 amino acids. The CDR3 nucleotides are TGCGCCAGCAGCTTAAACAGGGCTAATGAAAAACTGTTTTTT. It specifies CASSLNRANEKLFF.

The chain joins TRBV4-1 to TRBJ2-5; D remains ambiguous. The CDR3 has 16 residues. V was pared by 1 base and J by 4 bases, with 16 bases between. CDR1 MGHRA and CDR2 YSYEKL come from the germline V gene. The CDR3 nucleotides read TGCGCCAGCAGCCAAGGAAGAACGAGTGGGGTAGAGACCCAGTACTTC. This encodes CASSQGRTSGVETQYF.

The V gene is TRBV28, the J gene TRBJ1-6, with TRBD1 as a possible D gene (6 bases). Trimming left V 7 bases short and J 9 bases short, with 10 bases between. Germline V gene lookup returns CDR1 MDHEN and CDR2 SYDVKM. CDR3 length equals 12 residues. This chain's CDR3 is CASTLGGSPLHF. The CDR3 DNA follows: TGTGCCAGCACCTTAGGGGGTTCACCCCTCCACTTT.

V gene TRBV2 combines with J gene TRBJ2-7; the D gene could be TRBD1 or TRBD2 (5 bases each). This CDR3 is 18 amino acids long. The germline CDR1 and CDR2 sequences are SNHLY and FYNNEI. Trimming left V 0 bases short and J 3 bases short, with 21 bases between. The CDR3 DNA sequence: TGTGCCAGCAGTGAAGCCAGGGATGGCCTGGGAGACCGCTACGAGCAGTACTTC. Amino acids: CASSEARDGLGDRYEQYF.

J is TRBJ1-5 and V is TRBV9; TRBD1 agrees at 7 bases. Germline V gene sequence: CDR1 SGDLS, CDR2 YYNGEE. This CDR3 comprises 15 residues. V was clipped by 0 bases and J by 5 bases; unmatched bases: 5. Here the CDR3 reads CASSVEGALHQPQHF. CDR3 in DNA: TGTGCCAGCAGCGTAGAGGGGGCCTTGCATCAGCCCCAGCATTTT.

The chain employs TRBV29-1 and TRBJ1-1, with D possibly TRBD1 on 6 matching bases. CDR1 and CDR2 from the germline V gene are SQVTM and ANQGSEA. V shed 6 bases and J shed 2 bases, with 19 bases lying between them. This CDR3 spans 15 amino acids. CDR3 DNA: TGCAGCGTGGGGGCTATATTACAGGTAAACACTGAAGCTTTCTTT. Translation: CSVGAILQVNTEAFF.

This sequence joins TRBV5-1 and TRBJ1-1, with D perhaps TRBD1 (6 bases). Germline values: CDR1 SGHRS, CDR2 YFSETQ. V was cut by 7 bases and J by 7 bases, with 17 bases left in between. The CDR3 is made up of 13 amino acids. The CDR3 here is CASGGGDAFEAFF. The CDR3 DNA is TGCGCCAGCGGGGGGGGCGACGCTTTTGAAGCTTTCTTT.

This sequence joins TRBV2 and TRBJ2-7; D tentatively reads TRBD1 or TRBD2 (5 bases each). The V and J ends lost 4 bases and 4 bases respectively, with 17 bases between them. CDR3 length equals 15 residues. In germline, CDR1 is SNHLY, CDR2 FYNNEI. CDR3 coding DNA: TGTGCCAGCAGTGGACCCAACATGGGGGTTTACGAGCAGTACTTC. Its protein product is CASSGPNMGVYEQYF.

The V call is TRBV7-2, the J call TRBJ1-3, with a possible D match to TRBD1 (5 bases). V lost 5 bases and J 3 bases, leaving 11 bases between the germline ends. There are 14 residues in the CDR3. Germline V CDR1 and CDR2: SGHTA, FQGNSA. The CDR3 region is CASSRDDSGNTIYF. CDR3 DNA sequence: TGTGCCAGCAGCCGAGACGACAGTGGAAACACCATATATTTT.

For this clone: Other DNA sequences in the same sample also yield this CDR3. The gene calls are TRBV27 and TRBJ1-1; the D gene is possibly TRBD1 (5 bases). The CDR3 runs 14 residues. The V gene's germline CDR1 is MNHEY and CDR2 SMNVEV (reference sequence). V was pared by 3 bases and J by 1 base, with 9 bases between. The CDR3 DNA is TGTGCCAGCAGTTTGAGGGGCAGGAACACTGAAGCTTTCTTT. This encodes CASSLRGRNTEAFF.

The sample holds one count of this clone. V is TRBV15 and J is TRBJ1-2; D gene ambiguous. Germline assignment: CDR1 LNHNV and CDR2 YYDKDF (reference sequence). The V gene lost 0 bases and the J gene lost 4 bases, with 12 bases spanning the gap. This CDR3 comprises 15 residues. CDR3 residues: CATSRDLGSSYGYTF. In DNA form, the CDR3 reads TGTGCCACCAGCAGAGATCTAGGCAGCAGCTATGGCTACACCTTC.

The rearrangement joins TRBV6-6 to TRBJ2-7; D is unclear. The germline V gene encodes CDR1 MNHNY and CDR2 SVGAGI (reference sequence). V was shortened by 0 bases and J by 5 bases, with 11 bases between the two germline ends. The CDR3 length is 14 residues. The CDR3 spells CASSYSVQLNEQYF. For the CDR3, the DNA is TGTGCCAGCAGTTACTCGGTCCAGCTAAACGAGCAGTACTTC.

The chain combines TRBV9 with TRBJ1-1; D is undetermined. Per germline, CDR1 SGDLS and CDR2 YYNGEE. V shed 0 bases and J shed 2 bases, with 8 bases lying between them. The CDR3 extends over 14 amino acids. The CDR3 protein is CASSVGGENTEAFF. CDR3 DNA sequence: TGTGCCAGCAGCGTAGGGGGAGAAAACACTGAAGCTTTCTTT. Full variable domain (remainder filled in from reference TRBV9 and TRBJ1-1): DSGVTQTPKHLITATGQRVTLRCSPRSGDLSVYWYQQSLDQGLQFLIQYYNGEERAKGNILERFSAQQFPDLHSELNLSSLELGDSALYFCASSVGGENTEAFFGQGTRLTVV.

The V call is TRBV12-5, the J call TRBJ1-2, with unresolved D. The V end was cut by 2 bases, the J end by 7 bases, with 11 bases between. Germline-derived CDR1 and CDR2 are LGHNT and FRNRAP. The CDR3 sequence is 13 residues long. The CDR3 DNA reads TGTGCTAGTGGTTTGCGGCGGCTTGGTGGCTACACCTTC. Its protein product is CASGLRRLGGYTF. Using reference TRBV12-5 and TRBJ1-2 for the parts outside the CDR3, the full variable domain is DARVTQTPRHKVTEMGQEVTMRCQPILGHNTVFWYRQTMMQGLELLAYFRNRAPLDDSGMPKDRFSAEMPDATLATLKIQPSEPRDSAVYFCASGLRRLGGYTFGSGTRLTVV.

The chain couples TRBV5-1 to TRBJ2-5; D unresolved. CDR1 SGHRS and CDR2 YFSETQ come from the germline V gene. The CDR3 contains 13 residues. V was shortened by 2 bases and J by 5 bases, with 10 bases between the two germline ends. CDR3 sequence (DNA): TGCGCCAGCAGCTTAGGTTATTCGGAGACCCAGTACTTC. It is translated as CASSLGYSETQYF.

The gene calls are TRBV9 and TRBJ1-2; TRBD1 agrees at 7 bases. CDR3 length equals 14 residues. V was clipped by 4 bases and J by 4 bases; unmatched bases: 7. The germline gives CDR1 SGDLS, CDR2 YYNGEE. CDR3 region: CASSPGGGTYGYTF. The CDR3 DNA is TGTGCCAGCAGCCCAGGGGGGGGGACCTATGGCTACACCTTC.

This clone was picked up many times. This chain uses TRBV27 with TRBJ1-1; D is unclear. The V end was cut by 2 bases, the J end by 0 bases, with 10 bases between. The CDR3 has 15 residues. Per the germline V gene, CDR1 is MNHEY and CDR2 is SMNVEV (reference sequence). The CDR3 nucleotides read TGTGCCAGCAGTTTACTTACAGTCATGAACACTGAAGCTTTCTTT. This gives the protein CASSLLTVMNTEAFF.